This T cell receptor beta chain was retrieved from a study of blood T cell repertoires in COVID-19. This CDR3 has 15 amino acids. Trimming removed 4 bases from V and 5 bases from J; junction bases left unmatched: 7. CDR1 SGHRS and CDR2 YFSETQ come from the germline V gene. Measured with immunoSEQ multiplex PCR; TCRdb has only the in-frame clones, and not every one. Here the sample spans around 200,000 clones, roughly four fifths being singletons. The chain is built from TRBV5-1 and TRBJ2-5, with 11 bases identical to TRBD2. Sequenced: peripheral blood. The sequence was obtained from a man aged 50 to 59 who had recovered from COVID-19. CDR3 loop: CASSQLSSGRETQYF. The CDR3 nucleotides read TGCGCCAGCAGCCAACTGTCTAGCGGGAGGGAGACCCAGTACTTC.